This T cell receptor beta chain emerged from a study of tumor and adjacent non-tumor tissue in lung cancer. The overall study: The cohort had roughly 12 adenocarcinoma, a couple of squamous cell and 1 small cell patients. Findings and limits, study-wide: Higher tumor TCR diversity was associated with shorter survival.

The template was RNA from unsorted bulk tissue. Distant lung tissue was collected more than 3 cm away from the tumor edge. Donors were chemotherapy-naive, newly diagnosed lung cancer surgical patients in China, August–late 2014. This clonotype was observed a handful of times. What it recognizes is unknown. CDR3 length equals 14 residues. Germline lookup yields CDR1 ENHRY and CDR2 SYGVKD. Unmatched junction bases numbered 3, after V lost 8 bases and J lost 7 bases. The library came from three nested PCR rounds adapted from ARM-PCR protocols. TCRdb reprocessed the multiplex PCR reads via MiXCR and lists one record per CDR3 protein. The sample contains 110,000 or so distinct CDR3 sequences, 60% to 70% of which appear only once.

Sequencing was performed on distant non-tumor lung tissue. V is TRBV10-3 and J is TRBJ2-1; 15 nucleotides agree with TRBD2. This sequence was found in a man aged 60 to 75 with non-small cell lung cancer. This CDR3 is CAIRGTSGRNEQFF. The CDR3 nucleotides read TGTGCCATCCGGGGGACTAGCGGGAGGAATGAGCAGTTCTTC.